This TCR beta chain was recorded in a study of shared clonotypes between healthy human individuals. The CDR3 totals 14 residues. Germline assignment: CDR1 MDHEN and CDR2 SYDVKM. After removal of 3 bases from V and 9 bases from J, the junction contained 7 bases not matched to a gene. The protocol was immunoSEQ multiplex PCR, while the TCRdb copy is restricted to in-frame clones and leaves out a portion. The sample lists fewer than 2.5 million clones; approximately 93% were seen once. The source is a man aged 18 to 29 in good health. Some clones in this sample may be carry-over from other donors' samples. Sequenced material: naive CD4+ T cells from PBMCs. Subset described: CD45RA+ positively selected. This chain joins TRBV28 and TRBJ2-4; 8 bases fit TRBD1. CDR3 sequence reads: CASSLEGRGRIQYF. The CDR3 DNA follows: TGTGCCAGCAGTTTGGAGGGCAGGGGGCGCATTCAGTACTTC. Looking up the rest from reference TRBV28 and TRBJ2-4 gives the full variable domain: DVKVTQSSRYLVKRTGEKVFLECVQDMDHENMFWYRQDPGLGLRLIYFSYDVKMKEKGDIPEGYSVSREKKERFSLILESASTNQTSMYLCASSLEGRGRIQYFGAGTRLSVL.